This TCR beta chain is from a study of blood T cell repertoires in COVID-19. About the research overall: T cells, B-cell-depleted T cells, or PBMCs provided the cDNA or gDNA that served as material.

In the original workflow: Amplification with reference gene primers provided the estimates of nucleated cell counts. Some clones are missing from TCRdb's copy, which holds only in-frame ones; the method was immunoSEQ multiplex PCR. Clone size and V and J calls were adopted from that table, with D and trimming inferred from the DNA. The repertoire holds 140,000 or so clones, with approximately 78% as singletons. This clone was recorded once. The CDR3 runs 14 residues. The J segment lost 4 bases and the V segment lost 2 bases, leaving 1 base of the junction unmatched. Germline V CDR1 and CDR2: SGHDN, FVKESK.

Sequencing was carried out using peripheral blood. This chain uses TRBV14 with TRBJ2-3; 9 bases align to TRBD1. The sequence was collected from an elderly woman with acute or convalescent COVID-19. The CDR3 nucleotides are TGTGCCAGCAGCCAATACAGGGGGCCAGATACGCAGTATTTT. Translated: CASSQYRGPDTQYF. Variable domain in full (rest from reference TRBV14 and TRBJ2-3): EAGVTQFPSHSVIEKGQTVTLRCDPISGHDNLYWYRRVMGKEIKFLLHFVKESKQDESGMPNNRFLAERTGGTYSTLKVQPAELEDSGVYFCASSQYRGPDTQYFGPGTRLTVL.